The next 11 T cell receptor beta chains were all read from a single sample in a study of tumor-infiltrating lymphocytes in localized non-small cell lung cancer. TCRdb's table, derived via immunoSEQ multiplex PCR, lists solely in-frame clones and lacks some. The data contain approximately 13,000 clones, more than 65% of them singletons. Sequenced sample: lung tumor tissue. Receptors originate from a human donor with non-small cell lung cancer.

This chain joins TRBV18 and TRBJ1-1; tentative D call: TRBD1 (6 bases). Deletions cut 3 bases from V and 2 bases from J, with 10 bases between. Per the germline V gene, CDR1 is KGHSH and CDR2 is LQKENI. The CDR3 runs 14 residues. The CDR3 sequence is CASSPGQLNTEAFF. CDR3 nucleotides: TGTGCCAGCTCACCCGGACAGCTTAACACTGAAGCTTTCTTT.

J is TRBJ1-2 and V is TRBV6-5, with D possibly matching TRBD1 (6 bases). This CDR3 spans 13 amino acids. Looked up from germline, CDR1 is MNHEY and CDR2 is SVGAGI. Trimming stripped 2 bases from V and 4 bases from J, with 8 bases between. CDR3 nucleotide sequence: TGTGCCAGCAGTTACGGGGGGCGCTATGGCTACACCTTC. It translates to CASSYGGRYGYTF.

This chain links TRBV25-1 with TRBJ2-7; 7 bases match TRBD1. Germline V gene lookup returns CDR1 MGHDK and CDR2 SYGVNS. Trimming at V came to 6 bases and at J to 5 bases, leaving 7 bases not matched to a gene. The CDR3 extends over 13 amino acids. The CDR3: CASSDDRVHEQYF. The DNA for the CDR3 is TGTGCCAGCAGCGACGACAGGGTCCACGAGCAGTACTTC.

There are a few counts of this clone. This chain joins TRBV19 and TRBJ2-3; a possible D gene is TRBD1 (5 bases). From germline, CDR1 is LNHDA and CDR2 SQIVND (reference sequence). Trimming cost V 6 bases and J 3 bases, with 7 bases left between them. The length of the CDR3 is 12 residues. The CDR3 region has the DNA TGTGCCAGTAGCCCAGGGACAGATACGCAGTATTTT. This encodes CASSPGTDTQYF.

The gene calls are TRBV2 and TRBJ2-5; 10 bases line up with TRBD2. The V and J ends lost 5 bases and 5 bases, in that order; junction bases with no gene match: 5. The CDR3 spans 14 residues. Germline CDR1 and CDR2: SNHLY and FYNNEI. CDR3 nucleotide sequence: TGTGCCAGCAGTAAACCTAGCGGGGGTGAGACCCAGTACTTC. It yields the protein CASSKPSGGETQYF.

This clone has a single count. The chain is built from TRBV5-1 and TRBJ2-1; no firm D call. This CDR3 region has 14 residues. Germline-derived CDR1 and CDR2 are SGHRS and YFSETQ. V dropped 2 bases and J dropped 3 bases, with 9 bases sitting between them. In DNA form, the CDR3 reads TGCGCCAGCAGCTTTGGACGGAACTACAATGAGCAGTTCTTC. Translating it yields CASSFGRNYNEQFF. Looking up the rest from reference TRBV5-1 and TRBJ2-1 gives the full variable domain: KAGVTQTPRYLIKTRGQQVTLSCSPISGHRSVSWYQQTPGQGLQFLFEYFSETQRNKGNFPGRFSGRQFSNSRSEMNVSTLELGDSALYLCASSFGRNYNEQFFGPGTRLTVL.

J is TRBJ2-1 and V is TRBV27; D perhaps matches TRBD1 (6 bases). The CDR3 loop spans 15 amino acids. CDR1 is MNHEY, CDR2 SMNVEV, per germline (reference sequence). V was trimmed by 4 bases and J by 4 bases, leaving 14 bases between them. The CDR3 sequence: CASSSRQGSYNEQFF. The CDR3 coding sequence is TGTGCCAGCAGTTCCAGGCAGGGGTCATACAATGAGCAGTTCTTC.

The gene calls are TRBV9 and TRBJ1-1; maybe TRBD1 (5 bases). From germline, CDR1 is SGDLS and CDR2 YYNGEE. Trimming left V 4 bases short and J 4 bases short, with 14 bases between. This CDR3 contains 14 residues. The CDR3 DNA reads TGTGCCAGCAGCTCCTGGGGGGGGAGCACTGAAGCTTTCTTT. Translated, it gives CASSSWGGSTEAFF.

Only one count was recorded for this clone. This sequence joins TRBV30 and TRBJ2-7; 7 bases fit TRBD2. This CDR3 is 12 amino acids long. Germline loops: CDR1 GTSNPN, CDR2 SVGIG (reference sequence). Unmatched junction bases numbered 2, after V lost 3 bases and J lost 3 bases. CDR3 amino acids: CAWRGEGYEQYF. CDR3 coding DNA: TGTGCCTGGAGGGGGGAGGGCTACGAGCAGTACTTC.

The rearrangement links TRBV10-2 to TRBJ1-2, with D perhaps matching TRBD1 (5 bases). V lost 0 bases and J 6 bases, leaving 14 bases between the germline ends. This CDR3 has 15 residues. Germline V lookup: CDR1 WSHSY, CDR2 SAAADI. The CDR3 nucleotides read TGCGCCAGCAGTGAGTCGCGGGGCAGGGCACATGGCTACACCTTC. Its protein product is CASSESRGRAHGYTF.

The table lists this clone with a few counts. This chain links TRBV6-1 with TRBJ2-3; 8 positions match TRBD2. The V gene's germline CDR1 is MNHNS and CDR2 SASEGT. The CDR3 sequence is 15 residues long. The ends lost 1 base at V and 5 bases at J; junction bases unmatched: 5. The CDR3 sequence is CASSEGSGGQDTQYF. CDR3 sequence (DNA): TGTGCCAGCAGTGAAGGAAGCGGGGGACAAGATACGCAGTATTTT.